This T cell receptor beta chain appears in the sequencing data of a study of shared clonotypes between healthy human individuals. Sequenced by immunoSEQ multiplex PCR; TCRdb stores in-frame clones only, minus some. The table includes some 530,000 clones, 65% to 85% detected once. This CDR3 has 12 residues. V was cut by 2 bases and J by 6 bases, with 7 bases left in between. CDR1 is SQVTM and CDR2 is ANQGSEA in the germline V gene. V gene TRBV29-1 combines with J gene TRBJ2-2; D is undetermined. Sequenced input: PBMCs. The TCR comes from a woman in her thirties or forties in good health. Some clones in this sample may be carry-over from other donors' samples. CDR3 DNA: TGCAGCGTTGAAAAGGGATCCGGGGAGCTGTTTTTT. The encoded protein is CSVEKGSGELFF.